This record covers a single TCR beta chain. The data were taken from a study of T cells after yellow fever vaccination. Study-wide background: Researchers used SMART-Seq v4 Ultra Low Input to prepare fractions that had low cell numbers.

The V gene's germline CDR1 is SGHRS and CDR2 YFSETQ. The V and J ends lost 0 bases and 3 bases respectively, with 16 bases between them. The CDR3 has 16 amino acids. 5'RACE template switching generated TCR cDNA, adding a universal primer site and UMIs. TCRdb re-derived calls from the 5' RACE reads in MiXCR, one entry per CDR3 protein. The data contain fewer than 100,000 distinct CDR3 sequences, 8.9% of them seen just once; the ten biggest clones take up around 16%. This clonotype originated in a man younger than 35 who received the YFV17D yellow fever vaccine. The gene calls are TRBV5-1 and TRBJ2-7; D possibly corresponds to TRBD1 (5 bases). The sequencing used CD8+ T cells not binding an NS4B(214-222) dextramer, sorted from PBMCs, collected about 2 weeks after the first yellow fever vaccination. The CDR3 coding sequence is TGCGCCAGCAGCTTGGCGGCAGGGAACCAATACTACGAGCAGTACTTC. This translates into CASSLAAGNQYYEQYF.